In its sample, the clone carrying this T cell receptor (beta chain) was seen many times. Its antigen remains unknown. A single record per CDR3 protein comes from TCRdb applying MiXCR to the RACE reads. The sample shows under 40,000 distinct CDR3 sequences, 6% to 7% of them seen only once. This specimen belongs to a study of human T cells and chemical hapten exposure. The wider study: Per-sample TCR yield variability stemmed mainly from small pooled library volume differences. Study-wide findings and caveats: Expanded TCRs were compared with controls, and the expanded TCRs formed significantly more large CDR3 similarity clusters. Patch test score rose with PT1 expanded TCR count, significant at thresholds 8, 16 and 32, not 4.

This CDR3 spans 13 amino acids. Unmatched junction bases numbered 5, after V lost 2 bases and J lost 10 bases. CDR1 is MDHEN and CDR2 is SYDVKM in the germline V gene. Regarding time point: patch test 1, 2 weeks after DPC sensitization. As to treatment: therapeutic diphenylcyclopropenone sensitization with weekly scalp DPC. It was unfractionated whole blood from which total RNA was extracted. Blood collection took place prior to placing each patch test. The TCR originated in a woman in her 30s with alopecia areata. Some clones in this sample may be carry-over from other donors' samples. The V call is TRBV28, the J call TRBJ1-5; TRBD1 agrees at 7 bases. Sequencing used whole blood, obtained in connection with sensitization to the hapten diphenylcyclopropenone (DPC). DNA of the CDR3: TGTGCCAGCAGTTTAGACAGGGTTAAACCCCAGCATTTT. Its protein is CASSLDRVKPQHF.